Below, 6 T cell receptor beta chains from the same sample are listed, as sequenced in a study of blood T cell repertoires in COVID-19. The data were produced by immunoSEQ multiplex PCR, yet TCRdb's version contains in-frame clones alone and is incomplete. The sample lists about 40,000 clones; 89% were seen once. Sequences were obtained from peripheral blood. These receptors came from a man between 45 and 60 years old with active COVID-19.

This clone showed up just once. The chain combines TRBV5-1 with TRBJ1-1; D is perhaps TRBD1 (5 bases). V lost 0 bases, J lost 6 bases, and 9 bases lay in between. The germline V gene has CDR1 SGHRS and CDR2 YFSETQ. The CDR3 covers 13 residues. In DNA, the CDR3 is TGCGCCAGCAGCTTGGCAGGGAGGTCTGAAGCTTTCTTT. Amino acid sequence: CASSLAGRSEAFF.

The chain recombines TRBV7-3 with TRBJ1-6; 9 nucleotides line up with TRBD1. The V gene end was trimmed by 2 bases and the J gene end by 10 bases; junction bases not matched to a gene: 6. CDR1 and CDR2 from the germline V gene are SGHTA and FQGTGA. This CDR3 is 15 amino acids long. This CDR3 reads CASSLGGQGRSPLHF. The CDR3 DNA follows: TGTGCCAGCAGCTTAGGGGGACAGGGTCGATCACCCCTCCACTTT.

The chain uses TRBV5-1 and TRBJ2-6, with 8 bases matching TRBD1. J gave up 2 bases and V 1 base, and 8 bases lay outside the gene matches. The length of the CDR3 is 18 residues. CDR1 SGHRS and CDR2 YFSETQ come from the germline V gene. CDR3 DNA sequence: TGCGCCAGCAGCTTGAACGGACAGGGAAGCACTGGGGCCAACGTCCTGACTTTC. Protein: CASSLNGQGSTGANVLTF.

The gene calls are TRBV12-5 and TRBJ2-3, with D unclear. V shed 5 bases and J shed 2 bases, with 11 bases lying between them. Per germline, CDR1 LGHNT and CDR2 FRNRAP. This CDR3 is built from 14 residues. CDR3 DNA sequence: TGTGCTAGTGGTCTCTCCAGTTTCACAGATACGCAGTATTTT. As protein: CASGLSSFTDTQYF.

The rearrangement uses TRBV4-3 and TRBJ2-1; 7 bases fit TRBD1. V dropped 0 bases and J dropped 8; count of bases not matched to a gene: 13. The CDR3 length is 17 residues. Looked up from germline, CDR1 is LGHNA and CDR2 is YSLEER. The CDR3 sequence: CASSQEGRGGSSHEQFF. The CDR3 DNA sequence: TGCGCCAGCAGCCAAGAAGGTCGAGGGGGCTCATCGCATGAGCAGTTCTTC.

The chain has TRBV5-1 and TRBJ1-1; possible D gene TRBD1, 6 bases. CDR1 SGHRS and CDR2 YFSETQ come from the germline V gene. The CDR3 has 14 residues. Trimming took off 3 bases at V and 0 bases at J, with 9 bases between the two ends. The CDR3 DNA is TGCGCCAGCAGCTCGTACAGGGTGAACACTGAAGCTTTCTTT. Translation gives CASSSYRVNTEAFF.